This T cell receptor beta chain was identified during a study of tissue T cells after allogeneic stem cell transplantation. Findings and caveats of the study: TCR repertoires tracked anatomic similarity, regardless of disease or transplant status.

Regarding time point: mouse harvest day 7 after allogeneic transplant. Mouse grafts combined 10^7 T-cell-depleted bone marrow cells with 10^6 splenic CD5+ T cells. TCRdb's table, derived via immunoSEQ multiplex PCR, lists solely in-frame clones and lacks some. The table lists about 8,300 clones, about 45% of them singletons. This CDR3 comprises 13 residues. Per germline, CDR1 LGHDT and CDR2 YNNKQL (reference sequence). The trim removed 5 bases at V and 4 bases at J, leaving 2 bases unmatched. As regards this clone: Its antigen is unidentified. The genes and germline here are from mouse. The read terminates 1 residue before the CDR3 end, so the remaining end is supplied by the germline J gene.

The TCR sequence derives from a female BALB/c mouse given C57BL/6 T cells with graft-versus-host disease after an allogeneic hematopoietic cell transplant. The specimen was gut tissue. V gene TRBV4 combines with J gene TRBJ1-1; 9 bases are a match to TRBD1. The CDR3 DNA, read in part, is TGTGCCAGCAGCCAGGGACAGGGCACAGAAGTCTTC. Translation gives CASSQGQGTEVF. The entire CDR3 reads CASSQGQGTEVFF.